This T cell receptor beta chain was retrieved from a study of T cells after posttransplantation cyclophosphamide. This clone was recorded once. Method: immunoSEQ multiplex PCR; TCRdb's copy keeps in-frame clones and lacks some. The data contain thousands of clones, 80% to 85% of them seen just once; the ten biggest clones take up approximately 19%. CDR1 is LNHDA and CDR2 is SQIVND in the germline V gene (reference sequence). The length of the CDR3 is 15 residues. V lost 7 bases, J lost 5 bases, and 18 bases lay in between. Cyclophosphamide on days +3 and +4 followed busulfan-fludarabine conditioning and a marrow graft.

The chain joins TRBV19 to TRBJ2-1; possibly TRBD1 for D (5 bases). The TCR sequence derives from a female patient aged 50-59 years who received an allogeneic stem cell transplant from a related donor, was CMV-positive, and had no GVHD. Some of the T cells might come from the graft donor. Sequenced here: PBMCs, sampled after an allogeneic stem cell transplant with post-transplant cyclophosphamide. DNA of the CDR3: TGTGCCAGTATGGGAAGGGGCGAAAATAACAATGAGCAGTTCTTC. It specifies CASMGRGENNNEQFF.